The rows below give T cell receptor beta chains drawn from one sample of a study of shared clonotypes between healthy human individuals. The repertoire was sequenced with immunoSEQ multiplex PCR; TCRdb's copy has only in-frame clones and lacks some. The table records under 850,000 clones, approximately 92% of them present only once. Input material: naive CD8+ T cells sorted from blood. These receptors all come from a man aged 25 to 40 in good health. Both conserved end residues are part of each CDR3. The order of the fields is clone size, J gene, D gene, V gene, CDR3 protein, CDR3 DNA. A D gene is named only where the DNA matches it firmly. Part of the rows lack a size; the others show once, few, many or a class for expanded clones.

abundance: once; j_gene: TRBJ2-3; d_gene: TRBD2; v_gene: TRBV11-2; CDR3aa: CASSLAGLAGVLDTQYF; CDR3nt: TGTGCCAGCAGCTTAGCAGGACTAGCGGGAGTATTGGATACGCAGTATTTT
abundance: NA; j_gene: TRBJ2-5; d_gene: NA; v_gene: TRBV29-1; CDR3aa: CSGRKQGIQETQYF; CDR3nt: TGCAGCGGCAGAAAACAGGGCATCCAAGAGACCCAGTACTTC
abundance: NA; j_gene: TRBJ2-4; d_gene: NA; v_gene: TRBV7-8; CDR3aa: CASQPDRGVNIQYF; CDR3nt: TGTGCCAGCCAACCGGACCGCGGCGTTAACATTCAGTACTTC
abundance: NA; j_gene: TRBJ1-5; d_gene: NA; v_gene: TRBV27; CDR3aa: CASSSNNRGNQPQHF; CDR3nt: TGTGCCAGCAGTTCCAATAACAGGGGCAATCAGCCCCAGCATTTT
abundance: NA; j_gene: TRBJ2-2; d_gene: TRBD2; v_gene: TRBV7-9; CDR3aa: CASSFPGGTSKSWELFF; CDR3nt: TGTGCCAGCAGCTTCCCCGGCGGGACTAGTAAATCTTGGGAGCTGTTTTTT
abundance: NA; j_gene: TRBJ2-5; d_gene: TRBD2; v_gene: TRBV29-1; CDR3aa: CSVEVRGLAGIKTQYF; CDR3nt: TGCAGCGTCGAGGTTCGTGGACTAGCGGGAATCAAGACCCAGTACTTC
abundance: NA; j_gene: TRBJ2-3; d_gene: TRBD1; v_gene: TRBV7-6; CDR3aa: CASRPGTGGYTDTQYF; CDR3nt: TGTGCCAGCAGACCCGGGACAGGGGGTTACACAGATACGCAGTATTTT
abundance: NA; j_gene: TRBJ2-1; d_gene: NA; v_gene: TRBV29-1; CDR3aa: CSVDSPSSRIKVF; CDR3nt: TGCAGCGTTGATTCTCCTTCGAGCCGGATCAAGGTCTTC
abundance: NA; j_gene: TRBJ2-1; d_gene: TRBD1; v_gene: TRBV13; CDR3aa: CASSLDRGVNNEQFF; CDR3nt: TGTGCCAGCAGCTTAGACAGGGGGGTTAACAATGAGCAGTTCTTC
abundance: NA; j_gene: TRBJ2-1; d_gene: TRBD1; v_gene: TRBV13; CDR3aa: CASREGTGVGNEQFF; CDR3nt: TGTGCCAGCAGAGAGGGGACAGGGGTAGGTAATGAGCAGTTCTTC
abundance: NA; j_gene: TRBJ1-1; d_gene: NA; v_gene: TRBV30; CDR3aa: CAWSVEMEAFF; CDR3nt: TGTGCCTGGAGTGTCGAAATGGAGGCTTTCTTT
abundance: once; j_gene: TRBJ2-2; d_gene: NA; v_gene: TRBV7-7; CDR3aa: CASSAENTGELFF; CDR3nt: TGTGCCAGCAGCGCAGAAAATACCGGGGAGCTGTTTTTT
abundance: NA; j_gene: TRBJ2-1; d_gene: TRBD2; v_gene: TRBV29-1; CDR3aa: CSGVPLSGNNEQFF; CDR3nt: TGCAGCGGTGTGCCTCTTAGCGGGAACAATGAGCAGTTCTTC
abundance: once; j_gene: TRBJ2-7; d_gene: NA; v_gene: TRBV19; CDR3aa: CASRVNGLAYEQYF; CDR3nt: TGTGCCAGTAGAGTAAACGGGTTAGCCTACGAGCAGTACTTC
abundance: few; j_gene: TRBJ2-7; d_gene: NA; v_gene: TRBV5-1; CDR3aa: CASSLRVSSYEQYF; CDR3nt: TGCGCCAGCAGCTTGAGGGTATCCTCCTACGAGCAGTACTTC
abundance: NA; j_gene: TRBJ2-3; d_gene: TRBD2; v_gene: TRBV27; CDR3aa: CASSLDTSGASDTQYF; CDR3nt: TGTGCCAGCAGTTTAGATACTAGCGGGGCTTCAGATACGCAGTATTTT
abundance: NA; j_gene: TRBJ2-3; d_gene: TRBD2; v_gene: TRBV7-6; CDR3aa: CASSSEWAGVTTDTQYF; CDR3nt: TGTGCCAGCAGCTCAGAATGGGCGGGAGTAACCACAGATACGCAGTATTTT
abundance: once; j_gene: TRBJ2-7; d_gene: TRBD1; v_gene: TRBV4-1; CDR3aa: CASSQARDSSYEQYF; CDR3nt: TGCGCCAGCAGCCAAGCCCGGGACAGTTCCTACGAGCAGTACTTC
abundance: NA; j_gene: TRBJ2-2; d_gene: NA; v_gene: TRBV25-1; CDR3aa: CASSDWLANTGELFF; CDR3nt: TGTGCCAGCAGTGATTGGTTGGCGAACACCGGGGAGCTGTTTTTT
abundance: NA; j_gene: TRBJ1-2; d_gene: NA; v_gene: TRBV21-1; CDR3aa: CASRIGGTDYGYTF; CDR3nt: TGTGCCAGCAGGATAGGTGGGACAGACTATGGCTACACCTTC
abundance: NA; j_gene: TRBJ2-2; d_gene: NA; v_gene: TRBV7-9; CDR3aa: CASSLATGELFF; CDR3nt: TGTGCCAGCAGCTTAGCCACCGGGGAGCTGTTTTTT
abundance: NA; j_gene: TRBJ2-1; d_gene: NA; v_gene: TRBV7-9; CDR3aa: CASSPRERHNEQFF; CDR3nt: TGTGCCAGCAGCCCCAGGGAGCGCCACAATGAGCAGTTCTTC
abundance: NA; j_gene: TRBJ1-1; d_gene: TRBD1; v_gene: TRBV28; CDR3aa: CASSLKRTGRRTEAFF; CDR3nt: TGTGCCAGCAGTTTGAAAAGGACAGGTCGGCGTACTGAAGCTTTCTTT
abundance: NA; j_gene: TRBJ1-1; d_gene: NA; v_gene: TRBV11-2; CDR3aa: CASSLGVNTEAFF; CDR3nt: TGTGCCAGCAGCTTAGGGGTGAACACTGAAGCTTTCTTT
abundance: NA; j_gene: TRBJ2-1; d_gene: NA; v_gene: TRBV27; CDR3aa: CASIGPPQVNEQFF; CDR3nt: TGTGCCAGCATAGGCCCCCCGCAGGTCAATGAGCAGTTCTTC
abundance: NA; j_gene: TRBJ2-7; d_gene: NA; v_gene: TRBV27; CDR3aa: CASSLAAFSYEQYF; CDR3nt: TGTGCCAGCAGTTTAGCGGCCTTCTCCTACGAGCAGTACTTC
abundance: NA; j_gene: TRBJ1-2; d_gene: NA; v_gene: TRBV6-6; CDR3aa: CASSPPGNGGYGYTF; CDR3nt: TGTGCCAGCAGCCCACCCGGCAATGGGGGATATGGCTACACCTTC
abundance: NA; j_gene: TRBJ2-1; d_gene: NA; v_gene: TRBV20-1; CDR3aa: CSAIQDNEQFF; CDR3nt: TGCAGTGCAATACAGGACAATGAGCAGTTCTTC
abundance: NA; j_gene: TRBJ2-7; d_gene: NA; v_gene: TRBV5-4; CDR3aa: CASRSVRYEQYF; CDR3nt: TGTGCCAGCAGATCTGTTCGGTACGAGCAGTACTTC
abundance: NA; j_gene: TRBJ1-4; d_gene: NA; v_gene: TRBV6-5; CDR3aa: CASSYSDNEKLFF; CDR3nt: TGTGCCAGCAGTTACTCGGATAACGAAAAACTGTTTTTT
abundance: NA; j_gene: TRBJ1-2; d_gene: NA; v_gene: TRBV9; CDR3aa: CASSVDNFYGYTF; CDR3nt: TGTGCCAGCAGCGTCGACAACTTCTATGGCTACACCTTC
abundance: NA; j_gene: TRBJ2-1; d_gene: NA; v_gene: TRBV5-6; CDR3aa: CASSLGTRLVNEQFF; CDR3nt: TGTGCCAGCAGCTTGGGTACTCGACTAGTGAATGAGCAGTTCTTC
abundance: NA; j_gene: TRBJ2-6; d_gene: NA; v_gene: TRBV27; CDR3aa: CASVRRGQGVSGANVLTF; CDR3nt: TGTGCCAGTGTTCGGCGTGGGCAGGGAGTCTCTGGGGCCAACGTCCTGACTTTC
abundance: NA; j_gene: TRBJ2-7; d_gene: NA; v_gene: TRBV7-9; CDR3aa: CASSPGQNYEQYF; CDR3nt: TGTGCCAGCAGCCCAGGACAGAATTACGAGCAGTACTTC
abundance: few; j_gene: TRBJ2-1; d_gene: NA; v_gene: TRBV5-5; CDR3aa: CASLKGNEQFF; CDR3nt: TGTGCCAGCTTGAAGGGTAATGAGCAGTTCTTC
abundance: NA; j_gene: TRBJ2-7; d_gene: NA; v_gene: TRBV6-1; CDR3aa: CASSEWVGRDSYEQYF; CDR3nt: TGTGCCAGCAGTGAATGGGTCGGTCGAGACAGTTACGAGCAGTACTTC
abundance: NA; j_gene: TRBJ2-1; d_gene: NA; v_gene: TRBV14; CDR3aa: CASSQTLAEQFF; CDR3nt: TGTGCCAGCAGCCAAACACTAGCTGAGCAGTTCTTC
abundance: NA; j_gene: TRBJ1-1; d_gene: NA; v_gene: TRBV11-2; CDR3aa: CASSLDHRSGTEAFF; CDR3nt: TGTGCCAGCAGCTTAGATCACAGGAGCGGCACTGAAGCTTTCTTT
abundance: NA; j_gene: TRBJ2-3; d_gene: NA; v_gene: TRBV7-2; CDR3aa: CASTRGAGSTDTQYF; CDR3nt: TGTGCCAGCACCAGGGGGGCGGGGAGCACAGATACGCAGTATTTT
abundance: NA; j_gene: TRBJ2-7; d_gene: TRBD2; v_gene: TRBV5-4; CDR3aa: CASSLRGVSYEQYF; CDR3nt: TGTGCCAGCAGCTTGCGGGGGGTTTCCTACGAGCAGTACTTC
abundance: NA; j_gene: TRBJ2-7; d_gene: NA; v_gene: TRBV5-5; CDR3aa: CASSLRDGVFYEQYF; CDR3nt: TGTGCCAGCAGCTTGAGGGACGGTGTGTTTTACGAGCAGTACTTC
abundance: NA; j_gene: TRBJ2-4; d_gene: NA; v_gene: TRBV7-9; CDR3aa: CACAGRDIQYF; CDR3nt: TGTGCCTGCGCAGGTCGGGACATTCAGTACTTC
abundance: NA; j_gene: TRBJ1-1; d_gene: NA; v_gene: TRBV30; CDR3aa: CARLMNTEAFF; CDR3nt: TGTGCCCGTCTAATGAACACTGAAGCTTTCTTT
abundance: NA; j_gene: TRBJ2-3; d_gene: TRBD1; v_gene: TRBV5-1; CDR3aa: CASNPGGQGWGDTQYF; CDR3nt: TGCGCCAGCAACCCCGGAGGACAGGGCTGGGGGGATACGCAGTATTTT